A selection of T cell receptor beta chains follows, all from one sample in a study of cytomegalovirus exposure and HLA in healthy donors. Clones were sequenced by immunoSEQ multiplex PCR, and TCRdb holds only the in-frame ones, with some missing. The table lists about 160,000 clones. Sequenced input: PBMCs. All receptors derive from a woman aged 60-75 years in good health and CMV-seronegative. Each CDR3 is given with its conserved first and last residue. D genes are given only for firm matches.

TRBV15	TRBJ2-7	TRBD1	TGTGCCACCAGCTCTTGGACAGGCAAGCTTTACGAGCAGTACTTC	CATSSWTGKLYEQYF
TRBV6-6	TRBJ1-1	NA	TGTGCCAGCACGGAGGTCAGTCAGAACACTGAAGCTTTCTTT	CASTEVSQNTEAFF
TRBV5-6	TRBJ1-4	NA	TGTGCCAGCAGCTCCATGGCGGGGGTAGATGAAAAACTGTTTTTT	CASSSMAGVDEKLFF
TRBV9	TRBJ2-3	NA	TGTGCCAGCAGCGTAGGACAGAAAGATACGCAGTATTTT	CASSVGQKDTQYF
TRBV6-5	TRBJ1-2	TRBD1	TGTGCCAGCAGTCCGGACAGGGGGAACAACTATGGCTACACCTTC	CASSPDRGNNYGYTF
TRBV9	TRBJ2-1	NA	TGTGCCAGCAGCGTAGCCCAAGGAAGGGGAAGGGCCTACAATGAGCAGTTCTTC	CASSVAQGRGRAYNEQFF
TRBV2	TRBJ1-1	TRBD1	TGTGCCAGCAGCGGGACAGGGGCCCTCACTGAAGCTTTCTTT	CASSGTGALTEAFF
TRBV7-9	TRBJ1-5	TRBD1	TGTGCCAGCAGCACCGGGACAGGGGGTCAGCCCCAGCATTTT	CASSTGTGGQPQHF
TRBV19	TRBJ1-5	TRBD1	TGTGCCAGCGGGACAGGGTTCAATCAGCCCCAGCATTTT	CASGTGFNQPQHF
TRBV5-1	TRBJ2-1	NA	TGCGCCAGCAGCCCCTCCTTGGCGGGGAGCTCCTACAATGAGCAGTTCTTC	CASSPSLAGSSYNEQFF
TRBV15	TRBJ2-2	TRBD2	TGTGCCACCAGCATTAGGGAACTGGACCATGGACTAGCGGGAGTTCCCGGGGAGCTGTTTTTT	CATSIRELDHGLAGVPGELFF
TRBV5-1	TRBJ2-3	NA	TGCGCCAGCAGCCCTCAAGTAGGTACTCGGGGGGATACGCAGTATTTT	CASSPQVGTRGDTQYF
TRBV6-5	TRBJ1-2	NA	TGTGCCAGCATCTCGAGCTATGGCTACACCTTC	CASISSYGYTF
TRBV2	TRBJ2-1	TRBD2	TGTGCCAGCAGTGTAAGCGGGGGCTCCTACAATGAGCAGTTCTTC	CASSVSGGSYNEQFF
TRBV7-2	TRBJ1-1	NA	TGTGCCAGCAGCCCCTACAGGGAGACTTTCTTT	CASSPYRETFF
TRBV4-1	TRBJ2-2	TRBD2	TGCGCCAGCAGCCAAGCTACGGGGGGTTCAGGCCGGGAGCTGTTTTTT	CASSQATGGSGRELFF
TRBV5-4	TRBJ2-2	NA	TGTGCCAGCAGCTTGGTAGGACTTAACACCGGGGAGCTGTTTTTT	CASSLVGLNTGELFF
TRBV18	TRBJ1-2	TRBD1	TGTGCCAGCTCACCACCGAAACAGGGGGCGCATGGCTACACCTTC	CASSPPKQGAHGYTF
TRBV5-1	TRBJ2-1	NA	TGCGCCAGCACCCTAGCAGACTCCTACAATGAGCAGTTCTTC	CASTLADSYNEQFF
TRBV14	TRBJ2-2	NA	TGTGCCAGCAGCCAAGATCAGGGGCGAGTAAACACCGGGGAGCTGTTTTTT	CASSQDQGRVNTGELFF
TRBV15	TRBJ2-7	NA	TGTGCCACCAGCAGACCTGCGGGACAGTTAGGAGGCTACGAGCAGTACTTC	CATSRPAGQLGGYEQYF
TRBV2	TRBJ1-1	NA	TGTGCCAGCACCTTGCGGGGCGACAGCATGAACACTGAAGCTTTCTTT	CASTLRGDSMNTEAFF
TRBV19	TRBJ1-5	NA	TGTGCCAGTAGTATAGGGGCGCAGCCCCAGCATTTT	CASSIGAQPQHF
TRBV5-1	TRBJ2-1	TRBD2	TGCGCCAGCAGCGAGGGGACTAGCGGGGGGAATGAGCAGTTCTTC	CASSEGTSGGNEQFF
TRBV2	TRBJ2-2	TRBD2	TGTGCCACAAAAGCGGGGGAAGATACCGGGGAGCTGTTTTTT	CATKAGEDTGELFF
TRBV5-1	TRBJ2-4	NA	TGCGCCAGCAGCTTGGGAGGGTTGGAAAACATTCAGTACTTC	CASSLGGLENIQYF
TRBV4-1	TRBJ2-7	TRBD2	TGCGCCAGCAGCCACGGGACTAGCGGGGGAGGTAGTCTCTACGAGCAGTACTTC	CASSHGTSGGGSLYEQYF
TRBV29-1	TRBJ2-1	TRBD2	TGCAGCGTTGAAGGCCTAGCGGGGGTCAATGAGCAGTTCTTC	CSVEGLAGVNEQFF
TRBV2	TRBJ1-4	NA	TGTGCCAGCAGTGTTGGCCAGGATTACGAAAAACTGTTTTTT	CASSVGQDYEKLFF
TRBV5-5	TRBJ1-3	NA	TGTGCCAGCAGCAGTCAGGGGATCTCTGGAAACACCATATATTTT	CASSSQGISGNTIYF
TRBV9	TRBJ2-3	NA	TGTGCCAGCAGCGATTCCGGGCCTCAGGGGGATACGCAGTATTTT	CASSDSGPQGDTQYF
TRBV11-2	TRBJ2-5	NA	TGTGCCAGCAGCTTAAGCGGAAGCCAAGAGACCCAGTACTTC	CASSLSGSQETQYF
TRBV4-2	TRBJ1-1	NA	TGTGCCAGCAGCCAAGAGGTCACGTCGGACACTGAAGCTTTCTTT	CASSQEVTSDTEAFF
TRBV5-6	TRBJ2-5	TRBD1	TGTGCCAGCAGCTTCCCCGGGACAGGGGGCCAGAAGACCCAGTACTTC	CASSFPGTGGQKTQYF
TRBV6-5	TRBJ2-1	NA	TGTGCCAGCAAAGGGGCGGACAACTCCTACAATGAGCAGTTCTTC	CASKGADNSYNEQFF
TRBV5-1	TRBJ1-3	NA	TGCGCCAGCAGCCCGGAGTGGGCTGGAAACACCATATATTTT	CASSPEWAGNTIYF
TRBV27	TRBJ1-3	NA	TGTGCCAGCAGTTCCAGGGGTGCTGGAAACACCATATATTTT	CASSSRGAGNTIYF
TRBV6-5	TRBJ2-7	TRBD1	TGTGCCAGCAGTTCCCCAGACAGGGCGTGGTACGAGCAGTACTTC	CASSSPDRAWYEQYF
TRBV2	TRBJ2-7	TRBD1	TGTGCCAGCAGTCGACAGGGGGCAGGGTACGAGCAGTACTTC	CASSRQGAGYEQYF
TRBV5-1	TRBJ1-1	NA	TGCGCCAGCAGCTTGCTAAGGAACACTGAAGCTTTCTTT	CASSLLRNTEAFF
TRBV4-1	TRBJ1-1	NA	TGCGCCAGCAGCCAAGAAGGGGCGTATATCATAGGGGCTTTCTTT	CASSQEGAYIIGAFF
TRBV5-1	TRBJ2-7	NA	TGCGCCAGCAGCCTACGGGGGACGGACTCCTACGAGCAGTACTTC	CASSLRGTDSYEQYF
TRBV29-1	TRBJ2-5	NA	TGCAGCGTCCAATGGGACACGGCAGGGACCCAGTACTTC	CSVQWDTAGTQYF
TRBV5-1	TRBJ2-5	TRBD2	TGCGCCAGCAGCTACACTAGCGGGGGGCCGGAGACCCAGTACTTC	CASSYTSGGPETQYF
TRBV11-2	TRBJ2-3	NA	TGTGCCAGCAGCTTATCGGGAATTCCCACAGATACGCAGTATTTT	CASSLSGIPTDTQYF
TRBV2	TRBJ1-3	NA	TGTGCCAGCAGAGTCGGGGGCTCTGGAAACACCATATATTTT	CASRVGGSGNTIYF
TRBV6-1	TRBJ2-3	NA	TGTGCCAGCAAGTACGGACTCTTCACAGATACGCAGTATTTT	CASKYGLFTDTQYF
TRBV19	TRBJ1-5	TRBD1	TGTGCCAGTAATTACGACAGGGGATCGAGTCAGCCCCAGCATTTT	CASNYDRGSSQPQHF
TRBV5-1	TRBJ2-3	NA	TGCGCCAGCAGCTTAGTAGGCACAGATACGCAGTATTTT	CASSLVGTDTQYF
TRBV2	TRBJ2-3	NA	TGTGCCACCGACGCGGGTACGCAGTATTTT	CATDAGTQYF
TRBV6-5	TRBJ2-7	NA	TGTGCCAGCAGTTACTCGCCAGTCCTCGAGCAGTACTTC	CASSYSPVLEQYF
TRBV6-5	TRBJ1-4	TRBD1	TGTGCCAGCAGCTCGGGACAGGGTCATGAAAAACTGTTTTTT	CASSSGQGHEKLFF
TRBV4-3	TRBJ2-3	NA	TGCGCCAGCAGCTTCAGGGGAGGCACAGATACGCAGTATTTT	CASSFRGGTDTQYF
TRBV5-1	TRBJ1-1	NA	TGCGCCAGCAGCGCCGGACAGCCGAACACTGAAGCTTTCTTT	CASSAGQPNTEAFF
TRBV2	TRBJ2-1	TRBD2	TGTGCCAGCTTACGAACCGGGACTAGAGGCGAGCAGTTCTTC	CASLRTGTRGEQFF